Below, one TCR beta chain is given with its context. The data were taken from a study of blood T cell repertoires in COVID-19. Here immunoSEQ multiplex PCR was the method, and the copy in TCRdb shows in-frame clones only, minus some. Counted here are under 250,000 clones, more than 75% occurring once; the ten biggest clones make up more than 10%. CDR1 KGHSH and CDR2 LQKENI come from the germline V gene. Trimming shortened V by 1 base and J by 6 bases, and 12 bases separated the two germline ends. This CDR3 is built from 14 residues. The source of this sequence is a woman between 35 and 50 years old with acute or convalescent COVID-19. The specimen was peripheral blood. The chain is built from TRBV18 and TRBJ1-1; a possible D gene is TRBD1 (6 bases). CDR3 coding DNA: TGTGCCAGCTCACCACGAGGGGGAAACGCTGAAGCTTTCTTT. Protein product: CASSPRGGNAEAFF.